The 27 T cell receptor beta chains reported below all come from one sample, sequenced in a study of beta chain features in type 1 diabetes. As every portion of the isolated RNA was reverse transcribed, the sequencing read expressed TCRB transcripts. The assay was immunoSEQ multiplex PCR, and TCRdb's table has in-frame clones only and misses some. This sample has around 320,000 clones, with 14% found just once. Sequenced material: central memory CD4+ T cells from blood. These TCRs come from a man younger than 45 in good health.

The chain combines TRBV9 with TRBJ2-1; 8 nucleotides match TRBD2. Unmatched junction bases numbered 5, after V lost 3 bases and J lost 3 bases. CDR3 size: 15 residues. Germline V lookup: CDR1 SGDLS, CDR2 YYNGEE. The CDR3 bases are TGTGCCAGCAGCGCAACCCGGGGGGGCTACAATGAGCAGTTCTTC. This sequence encodes CASSATRGGYNEQFF.

This clone was detected only a few times. The V gene is TRBV7-3, the J gene TRBJ2-1, with TRBD2 matching 9 bases. CDR1 is SGHTA, CDR2 FQGTGA, per germline. This CDR3 is built from 16 residues. Trimming took 2 bases from V and 7 from J; bases not matched to a gene: 9. The CDR3 nucleotides are TGTGCCAGCAGCTTACTAGCGGGAATAGTGGAGAATGAGCAGTTCTTC. Protein: CASSLLAGIVENEQFF.

The rearrangement uses TRBV19 and TRBJ2-5, with D tentatively TRBD2 (6 bases). Trimming removed 3 bases from V and 1 base from J, with 12 bases in between. Germline V gene sequence: CDR1 LNHDA, CDR2 SQIVND (reference sequence). The CDR3 length is 15 residues. This chain's CDR3 is CASSMGFGSQETQYF. The CDR3 DNA follows: TGTGCCAGTAGTATGGGATTCGGGAGCCAAGAGACCCAGTACTTC.

This clone was seen a handful of times. Other DNA sequences in the sample encode the same CDR3. The rearrangement uses TRBV30 and TRBJ2-5; D might be TRBD1 (5 bases). CDR3 length: 13 amino acids. With 1 base removed from V and 4 bases from J, the gap between germline ends came to 10 bases. The germline CDR1 and CDR2 sequences are GTSNPN and SVGIG (reference sequence). CDR3 bases: TGTGCCTGGAGTGCCAGGGTCCGAGAGACCCAGTACTTC. As protein: CAWSARVRETQYF.

This rearrangement joins TRBV7-2 to TRBJ2-1; the D gene is possibly TRBD2 (6 bases). Per the germline V gene, CDR1 is SGHTA and CDR2 is FQGNSA. This CDR3 comprises 15 residues. V was pared by 3 bases and J by 2 bases, with 11 bases between. CDR3 DNA: TGTGCCAGCAGCTTTAGCGGTTACCCCTACAATGAGCAGTTCTTC. Translating gives CASSFSGYPYNEQFF.

The chain uses TRBV7-2 and TRBJ2-7; D uncertain. From germline, CDR1 is SGHTA and CDR2 FQGNSA. Trimming removed 5 bases at V and 1 base at J, with 12 bases between. This CDR3 is 14 amino acids long. The CDR3 DNA reads as TGTGCCAGCAGCGCAGCGACAAATTCCTACGAGCAGTACTTC. It translates to CASSAATNSYEQYF. The whole variable domain, filled in from reference TRBV7-2 and TRBJ2-7, reads GAGVSQSPSNKVTEKGKDVELRCDPISGHTALYWYRQSLGQGLEFLIYFQGNSAPDKSGLPSDRFSAERTGGSVSTLTIQRTQQEDSAVYLCASSAATNSYEQYFGPGTRLTVT.

The chain carries TRBV27 and TRBJ1-4, with D perhaps TRBD1 (5 bases). Germline V CDR1 and CDR2: MNHEY, SMNVEV (reference sequence). Trimming stripped 6 bases from V and 0 bases from J, with 11 bases between. The CDR3 is made up of 15 amino acids. The DNA for the CDR3 is TGTGCCAGCAGCAACCTGGGGGCAACTAATGAAAAACTGTTTTTT. This translates into CASSNLGATNEKLFF.

CDR3 nucleotides: TGCGCCAGCAGCCAGGACAGGGGCTGGGGGGAGCAGTACTTC. Its protein product is CASSQDRGWGEQYF. The chain recombines TRBV4-3 with TRBJ2-7; 9 bases agree with TRBD1. V dropped 3 bases and J dropped 7; count of bases not matched to a gene: 7. Germline lookup yields CDR1 LGHNA and CDR2 YSLEER. The CDR3 sequence is 14 residues long.

The rearrangement joins TRBV4-3 to TRBJ1-1, with D unclear. CDR3 length: 15 residues. The V gene lost 0 bases and the J gene lost 7 bases, with 15 bases spanning the gap. Germline V gives CDR1 LGHNA, CDR2 YSLEER. In DNA form, the CDR3 reads TGCGCCAGCAGCCAAGAAGTGTGGGGAGTTGGTGAAGCTTTCTTT. Encoded protein: CASSQEVWGVGEAFF.

This clone was counted only a few times. The chain couples TRBV4-3 to TRBJ1-1; possibly TRBD1 for D (6 bases). The CDR3 runs to 14 residues. Germline V gives CDR1 LGHNA, CDR2 YSLEER. V was cut by 4 bases and J by 1 base, with 10 bases left in between. CDR3 in amino acids: CASSPGGRNTEAFF. The CDR3 DNA sequence: TGCGCCAGCAGCCCTGGGGGCCGGAACACTGAAGCTTTCTTT.

J is TRBJ2-3 and V is TRBV7-9, with D perhaps TRBD1 (6 bases). The V end was cut by 2 bases, the J end by 2 bases, with 14 bases between. Germline CDR1 reads SEHNR; CDR2 reads FQNEAQ (reference sequence). The CDR3 is made up of 16 amino acids. CDR3 DNA: TGTGCCAGCAGCTTACATAACACAGGGCCCACAGATACGCAGTATTTT. Amino acid sequence: CASSLHNTGPTDTQYF.

J is TRBJ2-2 and V is TRBV5-6; D possibly corresponds to TRBD2 (6 bases). Germline loops: CDR1 SGHDT, CDR2 YYEEEE. The V and J ends lost 4 bases and 5 bases respectively, with 12 bases between them. The length of the CDR3 is 14 residues. The CDR3 here is CASSPGLATGELFF. The CDR3, as DNA: TGTGCCAGCAGCCCGGGACTGGCAACCGGGGAGCTGTTTTTT.

This clone was counted between two and nine times. The CDR3 protein is CASSSQGSEKLFF. The CDR3 region has the DNA TGTGCCAGCAGTTCCCAGGGGAGCGAAAAACTGTTTTTT. The J gene is TRBJ1-4, the V gene TRBV9, with a weak D call TRBD1 (6 bases). CDR1 SGDLS and CDR2 YYNGEE come from the germline V gene. Trimming cost V 5 bases and J 8 bases, with 13 bases left between them. This CDR3 region has 13 residues.

This clone was found a few times. The rearrangement joins TRBV7-3 to TRBJ2-2; unclear D gene. The germline V and J ends were trimmed by 2 bases and 0 bases, with 10 bases remaining between them. This CDR3 contains 16 residues. Germline V gene sequence: CDR1 SGHTA, CDR2 FQGTGA. CDR3 sequence reads: CASSLRSVANTGELFF. The CDR3 nucleotides read TGTGCCAGCAGCTTACGGTCGGTCGCGAACACCGGGGAGCTGTTTTTT.

This clone was detected ten times or more. The chain couples TRBV5-1 to TRBJ2-7; perhaps TRBD2 as D (7 bases). The germline V and J ends were trimmed by 7 bases and 3 bases, with 17 bases remaining between them. This CDR3 contains 14 residues. Germline CDR1 reads SGHRS; CDR2 reads YFSETQ. CDR3 coding DNA: TGCGCCAGCGGCGACGGGGGGCGCGTCTACGAGCAGTACTTC. This sequence encodes CASGDGGRVYEQYF.

Points on this clone: An end of the junction does not agree with germline; a read error may underlie this. CDR3 DNA: TGTGCCAGCAGCTCCGGACAGGGTTTAAAGTTC. Residues: CASSSGQGLKF. The rearrangement uses TRBV11-2 and TRBJ2-7; TRBD1 matches 8 bases. CDR3 length: 11 residues. Germline V gene data show CDR1 as SGHAT and CDR2 as FQNNGV.

This clone was seen a few times. V and J are TRBV6-1 and TRBJ1-4; 12 nucleotides agree with TRBD1. V trimming: 6 bases; J trimming: 7 bases; junction bases outside the gene matches: 6. This CDR3 is 15 amino acids long. From germline, CDR1 is MNHNS and CDR2 SASEGT. Here the CDR3 DNA reads TGTGCCAGCAGGGCCGGGACAGGGGGCATTGAAAAACTGTTTTTT. It yields the protein CASRAGTGGIEKLFF.

This chain joins TRBV7-2 and TRBJ1-1; D is unclear. The ends were cut back, 0 bases at V and 10 bases at J, with 15 bases in the middle. The CDR3 sequence is 14 residues long. Germline V gene data show CDR1 as SGHTA and CDR2 as FQGNSA. The CDR3 nucleotides are TGTGCCAGCAGCTTAGCGCAGCAAGGCTGGGGAGCTTTCTTT. As protein: CASSLAQQGWGAFF.

This clone was seen only a few times. V usage is TRBV13 and J usage is TRBJ2-3; 8 bases agree with TRBD2. The CDR3 loop spans 17 amino acids. The germline V gene has CDR1 PRHDT and CDR2 FYEKMQ (reference sequence). Trimming took 6 bases from V and 2 from J; bases not matched to a gene: 13. The CDR3: CASSAGTRSRTTDTQYF. DNA for the CDR3: TGTGCCAGCAGTGCCGGGACTAGGTCTCGAACCACAGATACGCAGTATTTT. The full variable domain, completed using reference TRBV13 and TRBJ2-3, is AAGVIQSPRHLIKEKRETATLKCYPIPRHDTVYWYQQGPGQDPQFLISFYEKMQSDKGSIPDRFSAQQFSDYHSELNMSSLELGDSALYFCASSAGTRSRTTDTQYFGPGTRLTVL.

This clone was observed many times. J is TRBJ1-5 and V is TRBV7-9; D may be TRBD1 (5 bases). The CDR3 loop spans 12 amino acids. Germline assignment: CDR1 SEHNR and CDR2 FQNEAQ (reference sequence). Trimming left V 4 bases short and J 11 bases short, with 12 bases between. The CDR3 reads CASSWQEGAQHF. In DNA, the CDR3 is TGTGCCAGCAGCTGGCAGGAAGGGGCCCAGCATTTT. Combining the CDR3 with reference TRBV7-9 and TRBJ1-5 gives the whole variable domain DTGVSQNPRHKITKRGQNVTFRCDPISEHNRLYWYRQTLGQGPEFLTYFQNEAQLEKSRLLSDRFSAERPKGSFSTLEIQRTEQGDSAMYLCASSWQEGAQHFGDGTRLSIL.

This clone was detected only a few times. V usage is TRBV5-8 and J usage is TRBJ1-1; D is ambiguous. The CDR3 runs 14 residues. CDR1 SGHTS and CDR2 YDEGEE come from the germline V gene. Trimming cost V 2 bases and J 4 bases, with 12 bases left between them. In DNA, the CDR3 is TGTGCCAGCAGCTTACGAGAGTTGGGCACTGAAGCTTTCTTT. As protein: CASSLRELGTEAFF.

This clone was found a few times. The rearrangement uses TRBV5-1 and TRBJ1-2; the D gene is possibly TRBD1 (5 bases). V lost 0 bases to trimming and J lost 6 bases, with 12 bases between them. The length of the CDR3 is 14 residues. Germline CDR1 SGHRS, CDR2 YFSETQ. The CDR3 region is CASSLGGRDHGYTF. The CDR3 nucleotides are TGCGCCAGCAGCTTGGGTGGCAGGGACCATGGCTACACCTTC.

This clone was recorded at least ten times. The gene calls are TRBV28 and TRBJ1-6; D perhaps matches TRBD1 (6 bases). The CDR3 is made up of 14 amino acids. Trimming left V 7 bases short and J 12 bases short, with 19 bases between. Germline V gene lookup returns CDR1 MDHEN and CDR2 SYDVKM. CDR3 DNA sequence: TGTGCCAGCATCCCGGGACAAGGGTATCAACCCCTCCACTTT. This gives the protein CASIPGQGYQPLHF.

The chain is built from TRBV29-1 and TRBJ1-2, with 7 bases identical to TRBD1. Germline CDR1 reads SQVTM; CDR2 reads ANQGSEA. The V and J ends lost 4 bases and 8 bases, in that order; junction bases with no gene match: 19. The CDR3 runs to 16 residues. CDR3 DNA: TGCAGCGTTGGACAAACCATCAGACAGGGATCGATCGGCTACACCTTC. Its translation is CSVGQTIRQGSIGYTF.

This clone has more than one count but fewer than ten. V is TRBV14 and J is TRBJ2-7, with a weak D call TRBD2 (6 bases). CDR1 SGHDN and CDR2 FVKESK come from the germline V gene. The CDR3 loop spans 17 amino acids. Trimming removed 0 bases at V and 1 base at J, with 16 bases between. The CDR3 sequence: CASSQDEPFGGSYEQYF. The CDR3 coding sequence is TGTGCCAGCAGCCAAGATGAGCCATTTGGAGGGTCCTACGAGCAGTACTTC.

With regard to this clone: At one end, the junction sequence differs from germline, possibly due to a read error. The chain links TRBV13 to TRBJ2-1; 9 bases match TRBD1. Germline CDR1 PRHDT, CDR2 FYEKMQ (reference sequence). The CDR3 loop spans 15 amino acids. CDR3: CASSHSGTGNYGWLF. The CDR3 DNA is TGTGCCAGCAGCCACTCTGGGACAGGGAATTATGGTTGGCTCTTC.

The chain couples TRBV11-2 to TRBJ2-5; 7 bases align to TRBD2. This CDR3 region has 15 residues. V was pared by 5 bases and J by 1 base, with 7 bases of the junction left unmatched. Germline CDR1 and CDR2: SGHAT and FQNNGV. The CDR3 spells CASSRGDVPQETQYF. In DNA form, the CDR3 reads TGTGCCAGCAGCCGGGGGGACGTACCCCAAGAGACCCAGTACTTC.